This TCR beta chain is drawn from a study of cytomegalovirus exposure and HLA in healthy donors. Study outcomes and limitations: TCR beta chains associated with HLA were, in a later analysis, more clonally expanded than equally common others. Presence/absence analyses treated sequencing depth as roughly uniform across donors. Previous analysis showed most TCR beta V segments were productive about 90% or about 30% of the time.

A note on this clone: Its antigen is not identified.

The germline V gene has CDR1 SGHTA and CDR2 FQGNSA. This CDR3 is 12 amino acids long. The V end was cut by 6 bases, the J end by 11 bases, with 17 bases between. PCR was performed using 60 Vbeta and 13 Jbeta primers. TCRdb's table, derived via immunoSEQ multiplex PCR, lists solely in-frame clones and lacks some. The sample carries 100,000 to 150,000 clones, about 68% recorded once. The material sequenced was PBMCs. This receptor was taken from a man aged 35 to 55 in good health and CMV-seropositive. The V and J genes are TRBV7-2 and TRBJ2-7; D is possibly TRBD1 (7 bases). The DNA for the CDR3 is TGTGCCAGCAGTCCACATTCAGGGGGGAAGTACTTC. This encodes CASSPHSGGKYF.